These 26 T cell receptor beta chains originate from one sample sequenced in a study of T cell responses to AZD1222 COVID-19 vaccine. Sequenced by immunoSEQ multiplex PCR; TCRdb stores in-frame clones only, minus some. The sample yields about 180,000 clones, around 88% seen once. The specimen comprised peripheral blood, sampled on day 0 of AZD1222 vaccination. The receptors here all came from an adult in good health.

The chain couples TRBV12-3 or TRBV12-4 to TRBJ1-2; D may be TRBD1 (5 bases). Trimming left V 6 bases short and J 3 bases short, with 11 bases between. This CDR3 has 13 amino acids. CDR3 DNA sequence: TGTGCCAGCAGCGTGGACATTGACTATGGCTACACCTTC. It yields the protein CASSVDIDYGYTF.

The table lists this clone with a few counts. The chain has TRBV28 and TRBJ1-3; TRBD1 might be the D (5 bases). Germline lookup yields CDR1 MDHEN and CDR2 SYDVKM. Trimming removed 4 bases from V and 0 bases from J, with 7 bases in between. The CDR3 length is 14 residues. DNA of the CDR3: TGTGCCAGCAGTTCAGGGTTCTCTGGAAACACCATATATTTT. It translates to CASSSGFSGNTIYF.

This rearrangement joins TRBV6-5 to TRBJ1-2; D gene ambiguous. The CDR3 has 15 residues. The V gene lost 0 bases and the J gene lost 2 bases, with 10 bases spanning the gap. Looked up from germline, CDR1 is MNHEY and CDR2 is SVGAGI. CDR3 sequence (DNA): TGTGCCAGCAGTTACTCGACCCAACTCAACTATGGCTACACCTTC. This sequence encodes CASSYSTQLNYGYTF.

The CDR3 nucleotides read TGCGCCAGCACCGAGGACAGGGTAAATCGGGAAAAACTGTTTTTT. Translating it yields CASTEDRVNREKLFF. The J gene is TRBJ1-4, the V gene TRBV5-1; 8 nucleotides align to TRBD1. This CDR3 has 15 amino acids. Germline lookup yields CDR1 SGHRS and CDR2 YFSETQ. The V gene end was trimmed by 6 bases and the J gene end by 8 bases; junction bases not matched to a gene: 12.

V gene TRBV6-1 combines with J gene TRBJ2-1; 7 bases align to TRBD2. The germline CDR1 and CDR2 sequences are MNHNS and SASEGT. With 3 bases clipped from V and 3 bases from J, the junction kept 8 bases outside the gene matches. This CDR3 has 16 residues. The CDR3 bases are TGTGCCAGCAGTGACCCAGCGGGACGTTTCTACAATGAGCAGTTCTTC. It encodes CASSDPAGRFYNEQFF.

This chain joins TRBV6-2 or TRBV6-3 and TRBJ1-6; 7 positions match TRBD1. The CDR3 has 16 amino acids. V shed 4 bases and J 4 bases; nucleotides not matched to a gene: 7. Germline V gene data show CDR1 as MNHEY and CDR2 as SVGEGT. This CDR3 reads CASSSRTGGYNSPLHF. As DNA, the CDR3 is TGTGCCAGCAGTTCTCGGACAGGAGGTTATAATTCACCCCTCCACTTT.

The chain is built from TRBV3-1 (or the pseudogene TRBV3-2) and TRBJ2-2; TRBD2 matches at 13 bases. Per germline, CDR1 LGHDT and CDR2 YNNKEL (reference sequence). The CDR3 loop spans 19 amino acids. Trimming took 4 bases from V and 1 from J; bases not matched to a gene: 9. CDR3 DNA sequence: TGTGCCAGCAGCCTACCCGGACTAGCGGGGGTTATGAACACCGGGGAGCTGTTTTTT. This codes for CASSLPGLAGVMNTGELFF.

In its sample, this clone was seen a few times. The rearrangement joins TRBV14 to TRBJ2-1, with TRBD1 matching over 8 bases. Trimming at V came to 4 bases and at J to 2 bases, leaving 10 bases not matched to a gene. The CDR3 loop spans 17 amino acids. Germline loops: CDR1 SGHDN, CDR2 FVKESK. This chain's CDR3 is CASSPRTGNSAYNEQFF. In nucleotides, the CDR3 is TGTGCCAGCAGCCCGCGGACAGGGAATAGTGCCTACAATGAGCAGTTCTTC.

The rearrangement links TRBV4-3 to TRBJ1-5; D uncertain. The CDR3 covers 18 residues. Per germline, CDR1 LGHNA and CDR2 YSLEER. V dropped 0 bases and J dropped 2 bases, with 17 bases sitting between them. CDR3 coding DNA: TGCGCCAGCAGCCAAGATCGATCGGAGGACGCCGGCAATCAGCCCCAGCATTTT. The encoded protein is CASSQDRSEDAGNQPQHF.

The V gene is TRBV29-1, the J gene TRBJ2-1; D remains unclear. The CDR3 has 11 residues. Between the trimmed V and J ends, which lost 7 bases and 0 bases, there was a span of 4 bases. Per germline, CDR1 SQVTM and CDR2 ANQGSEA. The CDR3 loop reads CSAGSYNEQFF. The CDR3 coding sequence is TGCAGCGCCGGCTCCTACAATGAGCAGTTCTTC.

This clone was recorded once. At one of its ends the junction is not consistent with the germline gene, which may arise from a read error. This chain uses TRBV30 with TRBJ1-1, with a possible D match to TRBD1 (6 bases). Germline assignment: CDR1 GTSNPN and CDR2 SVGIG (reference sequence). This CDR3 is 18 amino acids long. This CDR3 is CVWSGTWTDPRLGTEAFF. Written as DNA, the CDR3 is TGTGTCTGGAGTGGAACTTGGACAGATCCCAGGTTGGGCACTGAAGCTTTCTTT.

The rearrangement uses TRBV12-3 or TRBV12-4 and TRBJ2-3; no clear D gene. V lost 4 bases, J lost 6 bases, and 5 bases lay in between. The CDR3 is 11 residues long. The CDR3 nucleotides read TGTGCCAGCAGTTCAGTGGATACGCAGTATTTT. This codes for CASSSVDTQYF.

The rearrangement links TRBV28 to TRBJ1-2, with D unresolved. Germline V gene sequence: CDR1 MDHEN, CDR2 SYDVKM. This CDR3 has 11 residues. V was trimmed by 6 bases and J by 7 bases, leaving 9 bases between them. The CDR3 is CASRSRGGYTF. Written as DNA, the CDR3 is TGTGCCAGCAGGAGTCGGGGTGGCTACACCTTC.

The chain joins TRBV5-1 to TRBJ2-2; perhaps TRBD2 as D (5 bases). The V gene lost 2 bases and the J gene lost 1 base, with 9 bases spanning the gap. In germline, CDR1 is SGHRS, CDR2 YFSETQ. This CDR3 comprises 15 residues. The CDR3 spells CASSLAAENTGELFF. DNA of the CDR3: TGCGCCAGCAGCTTAGCGGCCGAGAACACCGGGGAGCTGTTTTTT. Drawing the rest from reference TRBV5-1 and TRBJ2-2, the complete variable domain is KAGVTQTPRYLIKTRGQQVTLSCSPISGHRSVSWYQQTPGQGLQFLFEYFSETQRNKGNFPGRFSGRQFSNSRSEMNVSTLELGDSALYLCASSLAAENTGELFFGEGSRLTVL.

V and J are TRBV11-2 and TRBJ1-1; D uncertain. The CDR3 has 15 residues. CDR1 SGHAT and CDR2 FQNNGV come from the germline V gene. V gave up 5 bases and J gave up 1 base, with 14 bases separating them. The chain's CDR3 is CASSKDIGRNTEAFF. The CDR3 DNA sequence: TGTGCCAGCAGCAAAGACATAGGGCGGAACACTGAAGCTTTCTTT. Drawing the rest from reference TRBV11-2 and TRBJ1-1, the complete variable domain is EAGVAQSPRYKIIEKRQSVAFWCNPISGHATLYWYQQILGQGPKLLIQFQNNGVVDDSQLPKDRFSAERLKGVDSTLKIQPAKLEDSAVYLCASSKDIGRNTEAFFGQGTRLTVV.

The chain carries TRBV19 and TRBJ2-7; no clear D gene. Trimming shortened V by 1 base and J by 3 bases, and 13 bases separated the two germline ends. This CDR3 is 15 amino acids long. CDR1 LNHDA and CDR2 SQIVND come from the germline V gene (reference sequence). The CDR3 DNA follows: TGTGCCAGTAGTATAGGACAAGGAATTTACTACGAGCAGTACTTC. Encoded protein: CASSIGQGIYYEQYF.

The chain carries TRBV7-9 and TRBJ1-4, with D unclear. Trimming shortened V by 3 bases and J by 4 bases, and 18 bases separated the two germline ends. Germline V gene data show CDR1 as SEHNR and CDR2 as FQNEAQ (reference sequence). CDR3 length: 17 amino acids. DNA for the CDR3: TGTGCCAGCAGCTTCCCTACGGTGGAGGTTGGTAATGAAAAACTGTTTTTT. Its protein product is CASSFPTVEVGNEKLFF.

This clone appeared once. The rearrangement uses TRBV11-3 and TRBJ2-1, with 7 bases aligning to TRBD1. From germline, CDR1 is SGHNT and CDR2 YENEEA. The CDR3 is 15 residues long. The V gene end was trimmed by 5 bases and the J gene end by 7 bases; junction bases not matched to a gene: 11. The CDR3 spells CASSLGRGPRNEQFF. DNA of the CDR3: TGTGCCAGCAGCCTAGGTAGGGGGCCTAGGAATGAGCAGTTCTTC.

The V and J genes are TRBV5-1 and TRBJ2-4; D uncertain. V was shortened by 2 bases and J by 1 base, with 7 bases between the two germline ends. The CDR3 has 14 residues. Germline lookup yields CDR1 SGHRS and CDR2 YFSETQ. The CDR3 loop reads CASSFANAKNIQYF. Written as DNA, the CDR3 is TGCGCCAGCAGCTTCGCCAACGCCAAAAACATTCAGTACTTC.

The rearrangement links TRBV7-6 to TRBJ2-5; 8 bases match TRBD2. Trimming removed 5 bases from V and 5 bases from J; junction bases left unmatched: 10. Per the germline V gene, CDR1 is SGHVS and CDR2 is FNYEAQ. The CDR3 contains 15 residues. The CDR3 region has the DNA TGTGCCAGCAGCGTGGGGACTTCGGGGGGGGAGACCCAGTACTTC. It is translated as CASSVGTSGGETQYF. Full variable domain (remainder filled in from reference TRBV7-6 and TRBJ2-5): GAGVSQSPRYKVTKRGQDVALRCDPISGHVSLYWYRQALGQGPEFLTYFNYEAQQDKSGLPNDRFSAERPEGSISTLTIQRTEQRDSAMYRCASSVGTSGGETQYFGPGTRLLVL.

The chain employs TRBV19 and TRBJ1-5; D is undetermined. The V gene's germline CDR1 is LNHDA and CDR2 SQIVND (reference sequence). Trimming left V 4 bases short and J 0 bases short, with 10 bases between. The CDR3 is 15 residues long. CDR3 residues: CASSTTGNSNQPQHF. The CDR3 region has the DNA TGTGCCAGTAGTACTACGGGGAATAGCAATCAGCCCCAGCATTTT.

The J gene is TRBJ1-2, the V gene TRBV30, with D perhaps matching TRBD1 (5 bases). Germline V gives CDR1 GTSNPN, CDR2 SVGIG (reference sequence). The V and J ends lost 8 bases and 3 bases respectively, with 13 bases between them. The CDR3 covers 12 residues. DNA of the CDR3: TGTGCCGGCAGGGTGGGGGACTATGGCTACACCTTC. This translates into CAGRVGDYGYTF.

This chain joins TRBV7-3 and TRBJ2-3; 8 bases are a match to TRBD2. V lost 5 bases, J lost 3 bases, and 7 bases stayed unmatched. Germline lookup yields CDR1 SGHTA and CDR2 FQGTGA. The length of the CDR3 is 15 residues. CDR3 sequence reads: CASSPAGVETDTQYF. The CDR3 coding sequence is TGTGCCAGCAGCCCAGCGGGGGTGGAGACAGATACGCAGTATTTT.

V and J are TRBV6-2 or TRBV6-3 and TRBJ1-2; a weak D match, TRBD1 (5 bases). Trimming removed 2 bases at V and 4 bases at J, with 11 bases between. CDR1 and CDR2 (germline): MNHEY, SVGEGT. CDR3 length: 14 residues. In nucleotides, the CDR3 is TGTGCCAGCAGTTACACCAGGGCTACCTATGGCTACACCTTC. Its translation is CASSYTRATYGYTF.

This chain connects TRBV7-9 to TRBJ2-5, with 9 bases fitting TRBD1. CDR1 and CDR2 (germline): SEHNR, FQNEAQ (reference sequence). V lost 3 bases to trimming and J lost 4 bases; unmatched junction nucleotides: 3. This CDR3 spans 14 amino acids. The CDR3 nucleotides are TGTGCCAGCAGCTTGACAGGGGGTAGAGAGACCCAGTACTTC. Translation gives CASSLTGGRETQYF.

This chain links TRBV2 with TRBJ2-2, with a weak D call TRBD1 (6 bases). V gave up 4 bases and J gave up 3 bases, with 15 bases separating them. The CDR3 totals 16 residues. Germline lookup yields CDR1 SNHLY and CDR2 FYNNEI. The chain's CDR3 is CASSVSAGEYTGELFF. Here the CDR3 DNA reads TGTGCCAGCAGTGTTTCCGCAGGGGAGTACACCGGGGAGCTGTTTTTT. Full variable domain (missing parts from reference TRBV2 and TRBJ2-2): EPEVTQTPSHQVTQMGQEVILRCVPISNHLYFYWYRQILGQKVEFLVSFYNNEISEKSEIFDDQFSVERPDGSNFTLKIRSTKLEDSAMYFCASSVSAGEYTGELFFGEGSRLTVL.